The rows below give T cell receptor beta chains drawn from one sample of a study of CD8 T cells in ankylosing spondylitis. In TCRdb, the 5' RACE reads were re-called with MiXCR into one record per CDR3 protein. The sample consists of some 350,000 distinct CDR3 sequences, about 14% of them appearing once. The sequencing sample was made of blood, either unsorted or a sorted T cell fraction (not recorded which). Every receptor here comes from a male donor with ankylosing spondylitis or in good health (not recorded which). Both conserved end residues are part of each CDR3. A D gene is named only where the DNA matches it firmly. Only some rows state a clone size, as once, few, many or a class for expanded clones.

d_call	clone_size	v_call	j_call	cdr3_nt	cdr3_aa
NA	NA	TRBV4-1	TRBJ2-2	TGCGCCAGCAGCCGGGGTACCCTCCAGGTCGGGGAGCTGTTTTTT	CASSRGTLQVGELFF
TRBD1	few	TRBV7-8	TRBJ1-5	TGTGCCAGCACCGTAATTCCAGGGGGACCCCAGCATTTT	CASTVIPGGPQHF
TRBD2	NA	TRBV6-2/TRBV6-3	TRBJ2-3	TGTGCCAGCAGTCCGCGGCCGGGACTAGCGGGAGGGGGGCCTCGCACAGATACGCAGTATTTT	CASSPRPGLAGGGPRTDTQYF
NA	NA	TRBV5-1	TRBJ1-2	TGCGCCAGCAGCTTGGACCCAGGGGCTAACTATGGCTACACCTTC	CASSLDPGANYGYTF
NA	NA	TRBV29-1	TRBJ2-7	TGCAGCGTTGGGGGGAGCGCCTTGAACGAGCAGTACTTC	CSVGGSALNEQYF
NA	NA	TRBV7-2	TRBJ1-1	TGTGCCAGCAGCTTAGTAACAGGTGGGAACACTGAAGCTTTCTTT	CASSLVTGGNTEAFF
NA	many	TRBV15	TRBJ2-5	TGTGCCACCAGCTTACACACCGGGACCGAGGGAGAGACCCAGTACTTC	CATSLHTGTEGETQYF
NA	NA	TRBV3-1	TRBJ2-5	TGTGCCAGCAGGCTTCATCAGGAGGAGACCCAGTACTTC	CASRLHQEETQYF
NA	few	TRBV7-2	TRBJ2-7	TGTGCCAGCAGTCGTGGGCGAGGATCCGAGCAGTACTTC	CASSRGRGSEQYF
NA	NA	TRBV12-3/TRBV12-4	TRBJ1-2	TGTGCCAGCAGTTTAGGTTCGAGGGGCTACACCTTC	CASSLGSRGYTF
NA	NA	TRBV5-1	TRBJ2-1	TGCGCCAGCAGCCTCGAGGACGGGAGCTCCTACAATGAGCAGTTCTTC	CASSLEDGSSYNEQFF
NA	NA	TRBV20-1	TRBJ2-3	TGCAGTGCTAGGGCGGGGACTCAGGTCACAGATACGCAGTATTTT	CSARAGTQVTDTQYF
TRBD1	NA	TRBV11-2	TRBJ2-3	TGTGCCAGCAGCTTAGACCGACAGGGAGATACGCAGTATTTT	CASSLDRQGDTQYF
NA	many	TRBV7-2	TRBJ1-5	TGTGCCAGCAGCTTAACCAGCACTCAGCCCCAGCATTTT	CASSLTSTQPQHF
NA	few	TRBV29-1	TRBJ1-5	TGCAGCGCCGCGAACGGAGGGGGTCAGCCCCAGCATTTT	CSAANGGGQPQHF
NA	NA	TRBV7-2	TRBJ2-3	TGTGCCAGCAGCCCCATCACGACAGATACGCAGTATTTT	CASSPITTDTQYF
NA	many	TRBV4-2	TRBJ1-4	TGTGCCAGCAGCCAAGATGCGGGATCGGAAAAACTGTTTTTT	CASSQDAGSEKLFF
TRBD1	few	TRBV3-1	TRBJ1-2	TGTGCCAGCAGCCCGGGACAGGGGAGATCAGGTAGTGGCTACACCTTC	CASSPGQGRSGSGYTF
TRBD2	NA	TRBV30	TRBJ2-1	TGTGCCTGGAGTAGGGGAACGGGAGGACTCTACAATGAGCAGTTCTTC	CAWSRGTGGLYNEQFF
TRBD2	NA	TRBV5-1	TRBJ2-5	TGCGCCAGCAGCGATCCGGGAGGTGAGGAGACCCAGTACTTC	CASSDPGGEETQYF
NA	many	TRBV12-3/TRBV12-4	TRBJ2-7	TGTGCCAGCAGTTTAGCGGGAGACCGGTACGAGCAGTACTTC	CASSLAGDRYEQYF
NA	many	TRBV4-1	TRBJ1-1	TGCGCCAGCAGCCAAGAGCCAGGTACCTCAGGGACTGAAGCTTTCTTT	CASSQEPGTSGTEAFF
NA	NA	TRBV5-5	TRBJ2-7	TGTGCCAGCAGCTTGGGGGCAGAAAACTACGAGCAGTACTTC	CASSLGAENYEQYF
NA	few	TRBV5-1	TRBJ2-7	TGCGCCAGCAGCTTAGGTGAGAGCTCCTACGAGCAGTACTTC	CASSLGESSYEQYF
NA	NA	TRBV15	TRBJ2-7	TGTGCCACCAGCAGAGATCGGGGACTTGGCTACGAGCAGTACTTC	CATSRDRGLGYEQYF
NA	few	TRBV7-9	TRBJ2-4	TGTGCCAGCACCACGACCGGACAGTCAAACATTCAGTACTTC	CASTTTGQSNIQYF
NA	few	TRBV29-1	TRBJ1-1	TGCAGCGTCTCCAGGGGGAACACTGAAGCTTTCTTT	CSVSRGNTEAFF
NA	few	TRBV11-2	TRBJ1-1	TGTGCCAGCAGCTCAAATACAGGGAACACTGAAGCTTTCTTT	CASSSNTGNTEAFF